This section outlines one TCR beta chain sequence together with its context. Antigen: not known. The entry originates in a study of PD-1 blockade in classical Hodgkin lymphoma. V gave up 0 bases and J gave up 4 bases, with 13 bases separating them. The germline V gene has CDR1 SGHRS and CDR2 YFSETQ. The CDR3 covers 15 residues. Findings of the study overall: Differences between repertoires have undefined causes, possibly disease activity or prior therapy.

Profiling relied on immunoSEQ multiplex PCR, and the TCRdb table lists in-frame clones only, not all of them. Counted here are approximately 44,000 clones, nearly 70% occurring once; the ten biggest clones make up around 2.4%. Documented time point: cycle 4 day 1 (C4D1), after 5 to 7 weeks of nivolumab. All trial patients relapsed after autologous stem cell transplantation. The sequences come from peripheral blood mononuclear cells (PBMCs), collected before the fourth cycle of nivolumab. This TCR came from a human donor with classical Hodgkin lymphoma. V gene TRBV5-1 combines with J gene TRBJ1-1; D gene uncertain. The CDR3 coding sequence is TGCGCCAGCAGCTTGGGTACGGGTTTCGGCACTGAAGCTTTCTTT. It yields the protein CASSLGTGFGTEAFF.